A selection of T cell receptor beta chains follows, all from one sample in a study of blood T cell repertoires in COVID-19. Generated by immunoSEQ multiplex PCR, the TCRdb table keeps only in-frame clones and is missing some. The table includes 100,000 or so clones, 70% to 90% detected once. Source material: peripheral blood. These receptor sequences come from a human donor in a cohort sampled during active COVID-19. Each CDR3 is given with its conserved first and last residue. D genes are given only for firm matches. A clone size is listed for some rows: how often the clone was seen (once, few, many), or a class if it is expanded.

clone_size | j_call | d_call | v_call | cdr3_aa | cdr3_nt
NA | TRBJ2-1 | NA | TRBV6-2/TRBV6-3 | CASSGGYTYNEQFF | TGTGCCAGCAGTGGAGGGTACACCTACAATGAGCAGTTCTTC
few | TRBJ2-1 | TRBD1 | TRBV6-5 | CASSYPDRVNEQFF | TGTGCCAGCAGTTACCCAGACAGGGTCAATGAGCAGTTCTTC
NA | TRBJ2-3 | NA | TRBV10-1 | CASSEFQGNTDTQYF | TGCGCCAGCAGTGAGTTCCAGGGCAACACAGATACGCAGTATTTT
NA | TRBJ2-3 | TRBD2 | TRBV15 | CATSRDLAGGSHTQYF | TGTGCCACCAGCAGAGATCTAGCGGGAGGGTCACATACGCAGTATTTT
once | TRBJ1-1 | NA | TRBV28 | CASTQNTEAFF | TGTGCCAGCACCCAGAACACTGAAGCTTTCTTT
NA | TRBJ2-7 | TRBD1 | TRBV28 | CASSFRTGRVYEQYF | TGTGCCAGCAGTTTTAGGACAGGACGGGTCTACGAGCAGTACTTC
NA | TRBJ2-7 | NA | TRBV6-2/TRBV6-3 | CASSLGWYEQYF | TGTGCCAGCAGCCTCGGTTGGTACGAGCAGTACTTC
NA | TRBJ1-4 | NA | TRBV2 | CASSERDGCEKLFF | TGTGCCAGCAGTGAGCGGGACGGGTGTGAAAAACTGTTTTTT
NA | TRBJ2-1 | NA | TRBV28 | CASREMGLATNYNEQFF | TGTGCCAGCAGGGAAATGGGGCTAGCGACCAACTACAATGAGCAGTTCTTC
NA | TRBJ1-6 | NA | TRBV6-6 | CASSYSEDNSPLHF | TGTGCCAGCAGTTACTCAGAGGATAATTCACCCCTCCACTTT
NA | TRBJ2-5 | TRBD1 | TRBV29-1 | CSVADLGETGRYF | TGCAGCGTTGCGGATCTTGGGGAGACAGGGAGGTACTTC
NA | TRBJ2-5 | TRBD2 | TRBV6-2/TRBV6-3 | CASSRTSGLYQETQYF | TGTGCCAGCAGTAGGACTAGCGGGCTGTACCAAGAGACCCAGTACTTC
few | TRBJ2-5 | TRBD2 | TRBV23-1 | CASKTHSRTSGSWSETQYF | TGCGCCAGCAAGACGCACTCTCGGACTAGCGGGAGTTGGAGCGAGACCCAGTACTTC
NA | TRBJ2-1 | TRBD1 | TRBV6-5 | CASRGQGEHEQFF | TGTGCCAGCAGGGGACAGGGAGAGCATGAGCAGTTCTTC
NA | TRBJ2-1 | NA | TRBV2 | CASSVGSRTGDEQFF | TGTGCCAGCAGTGTTGGGTCTCGAACGGGGGATGAGCAGTTCTTC
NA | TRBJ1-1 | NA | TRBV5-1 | CASSLGQGTVYTEAFF | TGCGCCAGCAGCTTGGGCCAGGGGACCGTATACACTGAAGCTTTCTTT
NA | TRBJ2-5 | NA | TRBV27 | CASSLGGLRETQYF | TGTGCCAGCAGTCTCGGGGGTCTAAGAGAGACCCAGTACTTC
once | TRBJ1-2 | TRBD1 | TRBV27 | CASKLQGATNYGYTF | TGTGCCAGCAAACTACAGGGGGCTACGAACTATGGCTACACCTTC
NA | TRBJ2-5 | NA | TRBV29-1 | CSVRRGSETQYF | TGCAGCGTTCGTCGGGGGTCGGAGACCCAGTACTTC
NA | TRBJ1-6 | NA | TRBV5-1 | CASSLDRAVNSPLHF | TGCGCCAGCAGCTTGGACAGGGCCGTCAATTCACCCCTCCACTTT
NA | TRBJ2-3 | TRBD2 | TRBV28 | CASSILTSGRVPNTQYF | TGTGCCAGCAGTATACTAACTAGCGGGAGGGTCCCGAATACGCAGTATTTT
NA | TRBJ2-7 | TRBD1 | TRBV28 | CASKGNRGLNEQYF | TGTGCCAGCAAGGGCAACAGGGGGCTGAACGAGCAGTACTTC
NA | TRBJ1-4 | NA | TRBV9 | CASSASGEGKLFF | TGTGCCAGCAGCGCCTCGGGGGAGGGAAAACTGTTTTTT
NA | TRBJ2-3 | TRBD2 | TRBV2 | CARATSTQTDTQYF | TGTGCCAGGGCGACTAGCACCCAAACAGATACGCAGTATTTT
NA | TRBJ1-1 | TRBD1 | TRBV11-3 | CASSPGTGKEAFF | TGTGCCAGCAGCCCCGGGACAGGGAAGGAAGCTTTCTTT
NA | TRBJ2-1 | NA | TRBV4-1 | CASSQGSQSSSYNEQFF | TGCGCCAGCAGCCAAGGTTCCCAGTCAAGCTCCTACAATGAGCAGTTCTTC
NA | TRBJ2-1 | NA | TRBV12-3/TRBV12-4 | CASSGASDEQFF | TGTGCCAGCAGTGGAGCAAGCGATGAGCAGTTCTTC
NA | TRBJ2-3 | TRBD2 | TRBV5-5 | CASSLGTSGRVRDTQYF | TGTGCCAGCAGCCTTGGGACTAGCGGGAGAGTGAGGGATACGCAGTATTTT
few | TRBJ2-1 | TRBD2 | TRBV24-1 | CATSDGREVNYNEQFF | TGTGCCACCTCCGACGGGCGGGAGGTTAATTACAATGAGCAGTTCTTC
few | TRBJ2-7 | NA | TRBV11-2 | CASSLDRGSEQYF | TGTGCCAGCAGCTTAGATCGGGGAAGCGAGCAGTACTTC
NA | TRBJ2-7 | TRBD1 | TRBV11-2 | CASSSTRDSPSYEQYF | TGTGCCAGCAGCAGCACCCGGGACAGCCCGTCCTACGAGCAGTACTTC
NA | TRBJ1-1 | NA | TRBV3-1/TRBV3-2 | CASSQNPGVTEAFF | TGTGCCAGCAGCCAGAATCCAGGGGTAACTGAAGCTTTCTTT
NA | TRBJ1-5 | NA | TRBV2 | CASGGTAYSNQPQHF | TGTGCCAGCGGGGGGACGGCTTATAGCAATCAGCCCCAGCATTTT
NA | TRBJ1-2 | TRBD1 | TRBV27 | CASSRGQNYGYTF | TGTGCCAGCAGTAGGGGACAGAACTATGGCTACACCTTC